This T cell receptor beta chain was recorded in a study of blood T cell repertoires in COVID-19. As for the study in general: Sources were T cells, B-cell-depleted T cells, or PBMCs; the material itself was cDNA or gDNA.

Trimming removed 3 bases from V and 4 bases from J; junction bases left unmatched: 5. The CDR3 spans 14 residues. Germline CDR1 reads SGHTA; CDR2 reads FQGNSA. Produced via immunoSEQ multiplex PCR; TCRdb's table is partial and in-frame only. This repertoire shows about 39,000 clones, approximately 89% found once; its top ten account for about 2.2%. The V call is TRBV7-2, the J call TRBJ2-5; 7 bases line up with TRBD2. The sequence derives from a man aged 50 to 59 with active COVID-19. The sample was peripheral blood. The CDR3 region is CASSFGLVGETQYF. DNA of the CDR3: TGTGCCAGCAGCTTCGGACTAGTGGGAGAGACCCAGTACTTC.